These T cell receptor beta chains were read from a single sample in a study of cytomegalovirus exposure and HLA in healthy donors. Profiled with immunoSEQ multiplex PCR; TCRdb holds only in-frame clones, not every one. The data show 160,000 or so clones, over 70% seen once. Sequences were obtained from PBMCs. The receptors here all came from a man over 45 in good health and CMV-seropositive. The CDR3 runs from the conserved cysteine through the conserved F or W. Each record gives: clone size, J gene, V gene, D gene, CDR3 DNA, CDR3 protein. The D gene is left open where the match is weak. Size is stated for part of the rows, as once, few or many counts, or as a class when the clone is expanded.

>once|TRBJ2-4|TRBV6-6|NA
TGTGCCAGCACGGACTCAGGGGAAAACATTCAGTACTTC
CASTDSGENIQYF
>NA|TRBJ2-3|TRBV19|NA
TGTGCCAGTAGTAGCCCCGCCGGTTCCTATAGCACAGATACGCAGTATTTT
CASSSPAGSYSTDTQYF
>NA|TRBJ1-6|TRBV9|TRBD1
TGTGCCAGCAGCGTGGGACAGGGATCTACACCCCTCCACTTT
CASSVGQGSTPLHF
>few|TRBJ2-7|TRBV4-2|TRBD2
TGTGCCAGCAGCCAAGAGGCTAGCGGAACCTACGAGCAGTACTTC
CASSQEASGTYEQYF
>few|TRBJ1-4|TRBV28|NA
TGTGCCGTACGTCGTCAGGGCCCTAATGAAAAACTGTTTTTT
CAVRRQGPNEKLFF
>once|TRBJ2-7|TRBV7-6|TRBD2
TGTGCCAGCAGCCCGAGGGGGGCGGGAGGTACCTACGAGCAGTACTTC
CASSPRGAGGTYEQYF
>NA|TRBJ1-4|TRBV15|NA
TGTGCCACCAGCAGAGTAGGCCCGACGAGGGAAAAACTGTTTTTT
CATSRVGPTREKLFF
>few|TRBJ2-1|TRBV6-7|TRBD1
TGTGCCAGCAGTTCCCTCGACAGGGGACTCCGGGAGCAGTTCTTC
CASSSLDRGLREQFF
>NA|TRBJ1-3|TRBV2|NA
TGTGCCAGCAGTGAAGAGACACAGGGCACCATATATTTT
CASSEETQGTIYF
>once|TRBJ1-5|TRBV7-2|NA
TGTGCCAGCACCCTAAGGAGGGGTAATCAGCCCCAGCATTTT
CASTLRRGNQPQHF
>NA|TRBJ1-2|TRBV4-3|TRBD1
TGCGCCAGCAGCCAAAAACAGGGGGGGAGTTATGGCTACACCTTC
CASSQKQGGSYGYTF
>NA|TRBJ2-5|TRBV30|TRBD2
TGTGCCTGGCTTTCACTAGCGACGGAGACCCAGTACTTC
CAWLSLATETQYF
>NA|TRBJ1-2|TRBV4-1|NA
TGCGCCAGCAGCCAAGTTGGGGCCAGGGACTATGGCTACACCTTC
CASSQVGARDYGYTF
>NA|TRBJ1-5|TRBV30|NA
TGTGCCTGGAGTGCAGGAAGGGGCGATCAGCCCCAGCATTTT
CAWSAGRGDQPQHF
>NA|TRBJ2-7|TRBV28|NA
TGTGCCAGCATTGGCGAGGCCTACGAGCAGTACTTC
CASIGEAYEQYF
>few|TRBJ2-4|TRBV18|TRBD2
TGTGCCAGCTCACCAAGTTCGGGAGGGCACATTCAGTACTTC
CASSPSSGGHIQYF
>few|TRBJ1-5|TRBV2|NA
TGTGCCAGCAGTGGGCAGGGGACTCAGCCCCAGCATTTT
CASSGQGTQPQHF
>NA|TRBJ1-3|TRBV30|NA
TGTGCCTGGACCGGCGACAGCTCTGGAAACACCATATATTTT
CAWTGDSSGNTIYF
>NA|TRBJ2-5|TRBV6-5|TRBD1
TGTGCCAGCAGTAAGGGACAGGGAGCACGGGAGCAGTACTTC
CASSKGQGAREQYF
>NA|TRBJ1-6|TRBV27|TRBD1
TGTGCCAGCAGTTTATCGACCCCCTCAGGGGGCCGTAATTCACCCCTCCACTTT
CASSLSTPSGGRNSPLHF
>NA|TRBJ1-5|TRBV6-1|NA
TGTGCCAGCAGTGAGCGGACACCGAACAATCAGCCCCAGCATTTT
CASSERTPNNQPQHF
>NA|TRBJ2-7|TRBV7-2|TRBD1
TGTGCCAGCAGCTTAAGTGGACAGGGCTACGAGCAGTACTTC
CASSLSGQGYEQYF
>NA|TRBJ2-5|TRBV7-3|TRBD1
TGTGCCAGCGGACAGGGGGCACAAGAGACCCAGTACTTC
CASGQGAQETQYF
>NA|TRBJ2-5|TRBV11-2|TRBD2
TGTGCCAGCAGCTTAGACGGGGGGGGCAGGGACCCTCAAGAGACCCAGTACTTC
CASSLDGGGRDPQETQYF
>NA|TRBJ2-6|TRBV5-5|NA
TGTGCCAGCAGCTCGCGAGGAGGGGACCTTTCTGGGGCCAACGTCCTGACTTTC
CASSSRGGDLSGANVLTF
>few|TRBJ2-5|TRBV19|TRBD2
TGTGCCAGTAAGCGGGGCCAGGCCCTAAGCCAAGAGACCCAGTACTTC
CASKRGQALSQETQYF
>NA|TRBJ2-5|TRBV4-2|TRBD2
TGTGCCAGCAGCCAAGACGAGCGGGAGGGCCTAGAGACCCAGTACTTC
CASSQDEREGLETQYF
>NA|TRBJ2-1|TRBV5-4|NA
TGTGCCAGCAGCTTAGAATTCGTGGGCGAGCAGTTCTTC
CASSLEFVGEQFF
>NA|TRBJ1-3|TRBV7-9|NA
TGTGCCAGCAGCTTCCTTCGAGGCGCAGGGAACGGAAACACCATATATTTT
CASSFLRGAGNGNTIYF
>NA|TRBJ1-2|TRBV28|TRBD1
TGTGCCAGCAGTTTAGAACAGGGGGTCTATGGCTACACCTTC
CASSLEQGVYGYTF
>NA|TRBJ2-7|TRBV19|NA
TGTGCCAGTAGTATAGAGCCGCACGGGGAGCAGTACTTC
CASSIEPHGEQYF